These T cell receptor beta chains were read from a single sample in a study of T cell responses to AZD1222 COVID-19 vaccine. Measured with immunoSEQ multiplex PCR; TCRdb has only the in-frame clones, and not every one. Among some 190,000 clones listed, about nine tenths were seen once. The sequencing here drew on peripheral blood, taken 28 days after the second AZD1222 dose. The source is an adult who received the AZD1222 COVID-19 vaccine. Both conserved end residues are part of each CDR3. Fields, in order: D gene, J gene, clone size, V gene, CDR3 protein, CDR3 DNA. A D gene is named only where the DNA matches it firmly. Not all rows give a size; the values are once, few, many and, for expanded clones, a class.

>-|TRBJ1-2|-|TRBV18
CASSPVGIAQNYGYTF
TGTGCCAGCTCCCCAGTAGGGATAGCCCAGAACTATGGCTACACCTTC
>TRBD2|TRBJ2-1|-|TRBV7-9
CASSSSTPGLANEQFF
TGTGCCAGCAGCTCTTCTACCCCGGGACTAGCCAATGAGCAGTTCTTC
>-|TRBJ1-3|-|TRBV5-1
CASSFDRPGNTIYF
TGCGCCAGCAGCTTTGATCGGCCTGGAAACACCATATATTTT
>-|TRBJ2-7|-|TRBV7-8
CASSLGTGPYEQYF
TGTGCCAGCAGCTTAGGGACTGGACCCTACGAGCAGTACTTC
>-|TRBJ2-2|-|TRBV12-3/TRBV12-4
CASSPNTGELFF
TGTGCCAGCAGTCCCAACACCGGGGAGCTGTTTTTT
>-|TRBJ2-2|-|TRBV5-3
CARSWPQARGSPPGELFF
TGTGCCAGAAGCTGGCCTCAGGCTCGGGGGAGCCCTCCCGGGGAGCTGTTTTTT
>-|TRBJ1-2|-|TRBV28
CATTDFYGYTF
TGTGCCACTACAGACTTTTATGGCTACACCTTC
>-|TRBJ1-4|-|TRBV5-4
CASSAGIDGGEKLFF
TGTGCCAGCAGCGCGGGGATCGATGGGGGTGAAAAACTGTTTTTT
>-|TRBJ1-2|-|TRBV6-5
CASSYSYQGSGYTF
TGTGCCAGCAGTTACTCGTACCAGGGGTCTGGCTACACCTTC
>-|TRBJ2-7|-|TRBV24-1
CATSDGKPYEQYF
TGTGCCACCAGTGATGGGAAGCCCTACGAGCAGTACTTC
>TRBD2|TRBJ2-3|-|TRBV7-8
CASSLTSGAFTDTQYF
TGTGCCAGCAGCTTAACTAGCGGGGCGTTCACAGATACGCAGTATTTT
>-|TRBJ1-4|once|TRBV27
CASKTWGLSTNEKLFF
TGTGCCAGCAAGACCTGGGGGCTTTCAACTAATGAAAAACTGTTTTTT
>-|TRBJ2-1|-|TRBV7-2
CASSLEGWGEQFF
TGTGCCAGCAGCTTAGAGGGGTGGGGTGAGCAGTTCTTC
>-|TRBJ1-3|-|TRBV28
CASRPNSRGSGNTIYF
TGTGCCAGCAGACCCAACTCCAGGGGCTCTGGAAACACCATATATTTT
>-|TRBJ1-1|-|TRBV11-2
CASSGRTARGGTEAFF
TGTGCCAGCAGCGGGAGGACAGCCCGCGGAGGCACTGAAGCTTTCTTT
>-|TRBJ1-2|-|TRBV7-2
CASIGRRNGYTF
TGTGCCAGCATAGGCAGGCGTAATGGCTACACCTTC
>-|TRBJ1-6|-|TRBV28
CASSLNPNSPLHF
TGTGCCAGCAGTTTAAACCCGAACTCACCCCTCCACTTT
>-|TRBJ1-2|-|TRBV15
CATSREGDTLAGRGYTF
TGTGCCACCAGCAGAGAGGGGGACACATTGGCGGGTCGTGGCTACACCTTC
>TRBD2|TRBJ2-1|-|TRBV11-3
CASNPLAGPSYNEQFF
TGTGCCAGCAACCCTCTAGCGGGCCCATCCTACAATGAGCAGTTCTTC
>TRBD2|TRBJ2-3|-|TRBV7-3
CASSRSGASTDTQYF
TGTGCCAGCAGCCGTAGCGGGGCAAGCACAGATACGCAGTATTTT
>TRBD1|TRBJ1-6|-|TRBV6-5
CASILQGTLWSPLHF
TGTGCCAGCATTTTACAGGGGACCCTTTGGTCACCCCTCCACTTT
>-|TRBJ2-5|few|TRBV2
CATSSTEETQYF
TGTGCCACCAGTTCGACAGAAGAGACCCAGTACTTC
>-|TRBJ2-1|-|TRBV7-9
CASSQRIEQFF
TGTGCCAGCAGCCAACGTATTGAGCAGTTCTTC